The clone carrying this T cell receptor (beta chain) was recorded a few times. This record comes from a study of sequential checkpoint blockade in melanoma. Treatment meaning: randomized to nivolumab then ipilimumab (arm A) or the reverse (arm B). Using immunoSEQ multiplex PCR, the repertoire was profiled, and TCRdb retains in-frame clones only, with some absent. The table shows 35,000 to 40,000 clones, with roughly 32% occurring only once. The V end lost 0 bases, the J end lost 0 bases, and 12 bases lay between the germline ends. Germline V gene sequence: CDR1 ENHRY, CDR2 SYGVKD. This CDR3 region has 16 residues.

This specimen consisted of tumor tissue (inferred from file names), obtained from a patient given nivolumab and ipilimumab in sequence. The source of this sequence is a human donor with melanoma. The chain carries TRBV10-3 and TRBJ2-7, with D possibly TRBD2 on 5 matching bases. CDR3: CAISESRTGSSYEQYF. The CDR3 DNA is TGTGCCATCAGTGAGTCGCGGACGGGAAGCTCCTACGAGCAGTACTTC.